The rows below give T cell receptor beta chains drawn from one sample of a study of shared clonotypes between healthy human individuals. The method was immunoSEQ multiplex PCR; TCRdb's version includes in-frame clones alone and lacks a portion of them. In the table there are 2 million to 2.5 million clones, more than 90% of which are singletons. The sample taken for sequencing was naive CD4+ T cells sorted from blood. These receptors came from a man aged 18 to 30 in good health. Each CDR3 is given with its conserved first and last residue. D genes are given only for firm matches. Clone size is given for some rows only: seen once, a few or many times, or a class if the clone is expanded.

j_gene	v_gene	d_gene	abundance	CDR3nt	CDR3aa
TRBJ1-1	TRBV7-6	-	-	TGTGCCAGCAGCTTGGGAGGGTCCACTGAAGCTTTCTTT	CASSLGGSTEAFF
TRBJ2-3	TRBV2	-	-	TGTGCCAGCAGTGAAGCGGGCTTCACAGATACGCAGTATTTT	CASSEAGFTDTQYF
TRBJ1-5	TRBV9	-	once	TGTGCCAGCAGCGTAGAAGGGACATTGAATCAGCCCCAGCATTTT	CASSVEGTLNQPQHF
TRBJ1-4	TRBV28	-	-	TGTGCCACTAGGGGAGAAAAACTGTTTTTT	CATRGEKLFF
TRBJ2-1	TRBV7-6	TRBD1	-	TGTGCCAGCAGAGGGGGCAGCAATGAGCAGTTCTTC	CASRGGSNEQFF
TRBJ1-1	TRBV29-1	TRBD1	-	TGCAGCGTGGCGGGACAGGACACTGAAGCTTTCTTT	CSVAGQDTEAFF
TRBJ2-3	TRBV5-1	-	-	TGCGCCAGCAGCTTGGAACTAGCCAAAGGAGATACGCAGTATTTT	CASSLELAKGDTQYF
TRBJ1-5	TRBV28	-	-	TGTGCCAGCAGTTTAGGGACGGGGGTTAGCAATCAGCCCCAGCATTTT	CASSLGTGVSNQPQHF
TRBJ1-2	TRBV7-2	TRBD1	-	TGTGCCAGCAGCGTACGAGGGACAGGCCGTGGCTACACCTTC	CASSVRGTGRGYTF
TRBJ1-2	TRBV27	-	-	TGTGCCAGCAGTCTCAAGACAGGAGTCTATGGCTACACCTTC	CASSLKTGVYGYTF
TRBJ2-7	TRBV6-5	TRBD2	-	TGTGCCAGCAGTTACAGGAGCGGGGGGCCTTACGAGCAGTACTTC	CASSYRSGGPYEQYF
TRBJ2-1	TRBV4-3	TRBD2	-	TGCGCCAGCAGCCAAGAGTGGGGGTCTAGCGGGACGGTTGAGCAGTTCTTC	CASSQEWGSSGTVEQFF
TRBJ2-7	TRBV2	TRBD2	-	TGTGCCCAGAGGAAAAGGCTAGCGGGAGGTACCTACGAGCAGTACTTC	CAQRKRLAGGTYEQYF
TRBJ1-5	TRBV28	-	-	TGTGCCAGCAGTTTTCGGCCAGGGCCGTTGCGGCAGCCCCAGCATTTT	CASSFRPGPLRQPQHF
TRBJ2-5	TRBV4-2	-	-	TGTGCCAGCAGCCAAGATCTGAGGCAAGAGACCCAGTACTTC	CASSQDLRQETQYF
TRBJ2-7	TRBV6-5	-	-	TGTGCCAGCAGCTCGAGCAGGTCCCTCTCCTACGAGCAGTACTTC	CASSSSRSLSYEQYF
TRBJ1-1	TRBV10-1	-	-	TGCGCCAGCAGTGATTCGGCCTCGCTGGACAGAGAGAACACTGAAGCTTTCTTT	CASSDSASLDRENTEAFF
TRBJ1-6	TRBV27	-	once	TGTGCCAGCAGTTTATCACGGGGGGGGCATAATTCACCCCTCCACTTT	CASSLSRGGHNSPLHF
TRBJ2-2	TRBV7-9	-	-	TGTGCCAGCAGCTTAGACCTGTATACCGGGGAGCTGTTTTTT	CASSLDLYTGELFF
TRBJ1-1	TRBV14	-	few	TGTGCCAGCAGCCAAGGGTTAGACGTCGACACTGAAGCTTTCTTT	CASSQGLDVDTEAFF